The source of this T cell receptor beta chain is a study of blood T cell repertoires in COVID-19. On the study more broadly: Collection of acute and convalescent COVID-19 samples took place in the United States, Italy and Spain.

The length of the CDR3 is 16 residues. The V end was cut by 3 bases, the J end by 5 bases, with 14 bases between. CDR1 is LNHDA and CDR2 is SQIVND in the germline V gene (reference sequence). Per the original data handling: Amplification of reference gene primers provided the estimated nucleated cell counts. Using immunoSEQ multiplex PCR, the repertoire was profiled, and TCRdb retains in-frame clones only, with some absent. The V and J calls and the clone size are those of that table, but D and trimming were determined from the DNA. The sample contains about 140,000 clones, about three quarters of which appear only once.

The gene calls are TRBV19 and TRBJ1-6; no reliable D call. Sequencing used peripheral blood. The clonotype originates from an older woman with acute or convalescent COVID-19. In DNA, the CDR3 is TGTGCCAGTAGTATGACGCGGGGTCTCCATAATTCACCCCTCCACTTT. Translation: CASSMTRGLHNSPLHF.